The entry below describes one T cell receptor (beta chain). This sample was included in a study of blood T cell repertoires in COVID-19. Germline V gives CDR1 SGHNT, CDR2 YYREEE (reference sequence). V trimming: 2 bases; J trimming: 9 bases; junction bases outside the gene matches: 7. The length of the CDR3 is 15 residues. Profiled with immunoSEQ multiplex PCR; TCRdb holds only in-frame clones, not every one. The sample contains roughly 200,000 clones, 65% to 85% of which appear only once. Sequencing used peripheral blood. This TCR was sampled from a man in his forties or fifties with acute or convalescent COVID-19. This sequence joins TRBV5-4 and TRBJ1-6; 8 bases match TRBD1. The CDR3: CASSFSDRGVSPLHF. The CDR3 nucleotides read TGTGCCAGCAGCTTTTCCGACAGGGGAGTTTCACCCCTCCACTTT.